The 13 T cell receptor beta chains given below trace back to one sample, sequenced in a study of blood T cell repertoires in COVID-19. Using immunoSEQ multiplex PCR, the repertoire was profiled, and TCRdb retains in-frame clones only, with some absent. The data hold 170,000 or so clones, with roughly nine tenths observed a single time. The sequencing input was peripheral blood. The receptors originated from a man aged 18 to 29 who had recovered from COVID-19.

This clone was seen a single time. The chain combines TRBV19 with TRBJ1-4; no reliable D call. The CDR3 contains 14 residues. Trimming left V 5 bases short and J 8 bases short, with 15 bases between. CDR1 is LNHDA and CDR2 is SQIVND in the germline V gene (reference sequence). The CDR3 DNA sequence: TGTGCCAGTAGTGACTCGAAGTACACAGAAAAACTGTTTTTT. Residues: CASSDSKYTEKLFF.

V is TRBV12-5 and J is TRBJ2-2; D gene uncertain. The CDR3 loop spans 15 amino acids. The germline V gene encodes CDR1 LGHNT and CDR2 FRNRAP. V was trimmed by 7 bases and J by 8 bases, leaving 20 bases between them. The CDR3 DNA reads TGTGCTAGTGCCCCCGATCCTCAGCCCAGGGGGGAGCTGTTTTTT. Encoded protein: CASAPDPQPRGELFF. The full variable domain, in which reference TRBV12-5 and TRBJ2-2 provide the parts outside the CDR3, is DARVTQTPRHKVTEMGQEVTMRCQPILGHNTVFWYRQTMMQGLELLAYFRNRAPLDDSGMPKDRFSAEMPDATLATLKIQPSEPRDSAVYFCASAPDPQPRGELFFGEGSRLTVL.

The rearrangement links TRBV5-4 to TRBJ1-2, with D maybe TRBD1 (5 bases). V was clipped by 6 bases and J by 8 bases, with 17 bases between them. The V gene's germline CDR1 is SGHNT and CDR2 YYREEE (reference sequence). This CDR3 contains 13 residues. CDR3 bases: TGTGCCAGCACCGGAGGGGCCGTAGGGGGCTACACCTTC. Its protein is CASTGGAVGGYTF.

The rearrangement joins TRBV27 to TRBJ1-5, with TRBD1 matching 11 bases. The CDR3 runs 14 residues. CDR1 is MNHEY and CDR2 is SMNVEV in the germline V gene (reference sequence). V dropped 3 bases and J dropped 7; count of bases not matched to a gene: 2. CDR3: CASSFGQGAQPQHF. The CDR3 DNA follows: TGTGCCAGCAGTTTCGGACAGGGGGCGCAGCCCCAGCATTTT.

The chain has TRBV25-1 and TRBJ1-4, with D uncertain. This CDR3 is 17 amino acids long. With 1 base removed from V and 8 bases from J, the gap between germline ends came to 20 bases. CDR1 and CDR2 (germline): MGHDK, SYGVNS. The CDR3 sequence is CASSEFPQTTGGEKLFF. CDR3 DNA sequence: TGTGCCAGCAGTGAATTCCCTCAAACGACTGGAGGCGAAAAACTGTTTTTT.

Only one count was recorded for this clone. The rearrangement joins TRBV4-1 to TRBJ2-2, with a weak D call TRBD1 (6 bases). Germline V gene lookup returns CDR1 MGHRA and CDR2 YSYEKL. Deletions cut 0 bases from V and 2 bases from J, with 7 bases between. The CDR3 runs 15 residues. This CDR3 is CASSQEGANTGELFF. CDR3 coding DNA: TGCGCCAGCAGCCAAGAGGGGGCCAACACCGGGGAGCTGTTTTTT.

The chain has TRBV5-4 and TRBJ2-7; D unresolved. The germline V and J ends were trimmed by 4 bases and 6 bases, with 11 bases remaining between them. Germline CDR1 reads SGHNT; CDR2 reads YYREEE (reference sequence). The CDR3 length is 12 residues. The CDR3 region has the DNA TGTGCCAGCAGCCTGATCTCCGGCGAGCAGTACTTC. Its protein is CASSLISGEQYF.

The chain couples TRBV11-2 to TRBJ1-2, with unresolved D. The CDR3 loop spans 13 amino acids. The V end was cut by 5 bases, the J end by 8 bases, with 15 bases between. Germline V gene lookup returns CDR1 SGHAT and CDR2 FQNNGV. CDR3 DNA: TGTGCCAGCAGCCCGAAAGGCGGTAGCGGCTACACCTTC. Protein sequence: CASSPKGGSGYTF.

The V and J genes are TRBV15 and TRBJ2-2; 8 bases align to TRBD2. The ends lost 6 bases at V and 5 bases at J; junction bases unmatched: 8. The CDR3 has 15 residues. CDR1 LNHNV and CDR2 YYDKDF come from the germline V gene (reference sequence). The CDR3 nucleotides are TGTGCCACCAGTCCCGGGACTAGTGAGACCGGGGAGCTGTTTTTT. Translated, it gives CATSPGTSETGELFF.

The chain is built from TRBV6-4 and TRBJ1-5, with D tentatively TRBD1 (5 bases). Trimming shortened V by 6 bases and J by 7 bases, and 13 bases separated the two germline ends. In germline, CDR1 is MRHNA, CDR2 SNTAGT. The CDR3 spans 13 residues. This CDR3 is CASSREVGQPQHF. As DNA, the CDR3 is TGTGCCAGCAGCAGGGAGGTTGGGCAGCCCCAGCATTTT.

This rearrangement joins TRBV19 to TRBJ1-5; D may be TRBD1 (5 bases). CDR3 length: 15 amino acids. Germline CDR1 LNHDA, CDR2 SQIVND (reference sequence). Trimming cost V 5 bases and J 0 bases, with 11 bases left between them. The chain's CDR3 is CASSSRQSSNQPQHF. In DNA, the CDR3 is TGTGCCAGTAGTTCCCGACAGAGTAGCAATCAGCCCCAGCATTTT.

The rearrangement joins TRBV27 to TRBJ2-1, with 12 positions matching TRBD2. V lost 6 bases and J lost 9; bases outside the gene matches: 6. Germline values: CDR1 MNHEY, CDR2 SMNVEV (reference sequence). CDR3 length: 14 amino acids. The chain's CDR3 is CASRTSGRRAEQFF. CDR3 sequence (DNA): TGTGCCAGCAGAACTAGCGGGAGGCGGGCTGAGCAGTTCTTC.

The chain employs TRBV5-5 and TRBJ2-1, with 9 positions matching TRBD1. The V gene end was trimmed by 3 bases and the J gene end by 0 bases; junction bases not matched to a gene: 4. This CDR3 spans 16 amino acids. Germline lookup yields CDR1 SGHKS and CDR2 YYEKEE (reference sequence). In nucleotides, the CDR3 is TGTGCCAGCAGCTGGGTGACAGGGGGCTCCTACAATGAGCAGTTCTTC. Residues: CASSWVTGGSYNEQFF.